Below, one T cell receptor (beta chain) is given with its context. The sample originates from a study of shared clonotypes between healthy human individuals. The V end lost 4 bases, the J end lost 7 bases, and 14 bases lay between the germline ends. The CDR3 runs to 13 residues. Naive CD8 cells lacked CD45RO and underwent positive selection for CCR7, leaving out terminally differentiated effector memory CD45RA+ cells. Every immunoSEQ plate was one replicate of a subset's evenly spread DNA. The assay was immunoSEQ multiplex PCR, and TCRdb's table has in-frame clones only and misses some. Of about 2 million clones in the sample, about 94% are singletons; the top ten hold 1% to 1.5%.

Input material: naive CD8+ T cells sorted from blood. The source of this sequence is a man aged 18 to 29 in good health. The rearrangement uses TRBV5-3 and TRBJ1-2; D is unresolved. TRBV5-3 carries the ORF label, with uncertain function. The DNA of the CDR3 is TGTGCCAGAAGCAATCTCCAAGTTCCTGGCTACACCTTC. It yields the protein CARSNLQVPGYTF.